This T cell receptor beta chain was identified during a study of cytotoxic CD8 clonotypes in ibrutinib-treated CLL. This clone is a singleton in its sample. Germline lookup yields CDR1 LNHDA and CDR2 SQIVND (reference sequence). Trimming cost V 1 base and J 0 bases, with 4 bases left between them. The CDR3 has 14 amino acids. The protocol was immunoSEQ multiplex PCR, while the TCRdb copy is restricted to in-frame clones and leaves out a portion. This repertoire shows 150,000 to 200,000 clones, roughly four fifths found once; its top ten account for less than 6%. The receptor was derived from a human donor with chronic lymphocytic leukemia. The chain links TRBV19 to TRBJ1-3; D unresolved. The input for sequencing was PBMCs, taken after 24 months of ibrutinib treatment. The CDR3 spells CASSIGDSGNTIYF. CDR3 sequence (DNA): TGTGCCAGTAGTATAGGAGACTCTGGAAACACCATATATTTT.